Described below is a single TCR beta chain sequence and its context. Sequencing used immunoSEQ multiplex PCR; TCRdb keeps in-frame clones, though not all of them. The top ten hold around 1.3% of the sample, which has more than 20,000 clones, under 95% seen once. The germline CDR1 and CDR2 sequences are MDHEN and SYDVKM. The CDR3 is 12 amino acids. Trimming cost V 10 bases and J 7 bases; bases outside gene matches: 9. The data derive from a study of T cells in tumors and immune-related adverse events. The gene calls are TRBV28 and TRBJ1-2, with 7 positions matching TRBD1. The sample consisted of lymph node tissue, taken from a patient treated with anti-PD-1 therapy. This receptor was obtained from a female donor with metastatic renal cell carcinoma. This CDR3 is CATEGAGRGYTF. The CDR3 region has the DNA TGTGCCACGGAGGGGGCAGGTCGTGGCTACACCTTC.